Each of the 6 T cell receptor beta chains below was sequenced from the same sample in a study of blood T cell repertoires in COVID-19. Method: immunoSEQ multiplex PCR; TCRdb's copy keeps in-frame clones and lacks some. This sample has approximately 150,000 clones, with about four fifths found just once. The sequenced sample consisted of peripheral blood. The receptors come from a woman aged 80 or over with acute or convalescent COVID-19.

The chain couples TRBV28 to TRBJ2-4, with TRBD1 matching 7 bases. This CDR3 is built from 14 residues. Germline loops: CDR1 MDHEN, CDR2 SYDVKM. The V and J ends lost 4 bases and 2 bases, in that order; junction bases with no gene match: 2. The CDR3 nucleotides read TGTGCCAGCAGTTCAGGGGGAACCAAAAACATTCAGTACTTC. It yields the protein CASSSGGTKNIQYF.

The chain links TRBV9 to TRBJ2-1; 7 bases line up with TRBD2. J was trimmed by 4 bases and V by 4 bases; bases with no gene match: 8. The CDR3 consists of 15 residues. Germline V gene sequence: CDR1 SGDLS, CDR2 YYNGEE. CDR3: CASSPGASGYNEQFF. The CDR3 DNA reads TGTGCCAGCAGCCCAGGTGCTAGCGGATACAATGAGCAGTTCTTC.

As regards this clone: This sample includes further DNA sequences coding for the same CDR3. The V call is TRBV9, the J call TRBJ2-7, with 8 positions matching TRBD2. J lost 2 bases, V lost 0 bases, and 4 bases had no gene match. The CDR3 runs 15 residues. CDR1 and CDR2 from the germline V gene are SGDLS and YYNGEE. CDR3: CASSVGVAGTYEQYF. CDR3 nucleotides: TGTGCCAGCAGCGTAGGAGTAGCGGGGACCTACGAGCAGTACTTC.

This clone occurred once. The chain has TRBV4-3 and TRBJ2-2; D remains ambiguous. Trimming removed 1 base at V and 4 bases at J, with 10 bases between. CDR3 length: 15 residues. Germline loops: CDR1 LGHNA, CDR2 YSLEER. The CDR3 loop reads CASSQVVRSTGELFF. In DNA, the CDR3 is TGCGCCAGCAGCCAAGTCGTCCGCAGCACCGGGGAGCTGTTTTTT.

V is TRBV7-6 and J is TRBJ2-1, with 7 bases identical to TRBD2. Germline values: CDR1 SGHVS, CDR2 FNYEAQ. The CDR3 runs to 18 residues. V shed 8 bases and J 5 bases; nucleotides not matched to a gene: 21. CDR3 sequence: CASRRMGRGGAPHNEQFF. The CDR3 DNA sequence: TGTGCCAGCCGCCGTATGGGGAGGGGAGGGGCGCCTCACAATGAGCAGTTCTTC.

The gene calls are TRBV9 and TRBJ1-2; the D gene is possibly TRBD1 (5 bases). The CDR3 runs 14 residues. V lost 3 bases, J lost 7 bases, and 16 bases lay in between. Looked up from germline, CDR1 is SGDLS and CDR2 is YYNGEE. CDR3 amino acids: CASSEGAGGSGYTF. The CDR3 DNA follows: TGTGCCAGCAGCGAGGGCGCCGGGGGAAGTGGCTACACCTTC.